This T cell receptor beta chain is from a study of identical twins. This clonotype was observed at least ten times. TCRdb fed the 5' RACE reads into MiXCR, producing one record per CDR3 protein. The table has more than 600,000 distinct CDR3 sequences, roughly 18% seen once; the top ten hold roughly 13%. These data also formed part of another study, on T cells expressing NK-cell markers.

The sequence was collected from a woman in her late teens or twenties in good health. The sequenced material came from PBMCs.

The CDR3 protein is CASSFGTSNEQYF. The CDR3 coding sequence is TGTGCCAGCAGTTTCGGGACTTCCAACGAGCAGTACTTC. This rearrangement joins TRBV12-3 or TRBV12-4 to TRBJ2-7; D possibly corresponds to TRBD2 (6 bases). The CDR3 extends over 13 amino acids. The ends were cut back, 3 bases at V and 5 bases at J, with 11 bases in the middle.